This TCR beta chain was observed in a study of metastatic and nonmetastatic thyroid tumors. TCRdb recomputed clones from the PCR reads via MiXCR. The profile shows roughly 14,000 clones, around a third of them singletons. Patients underwent thyroid surgery, and none had received any treatment before it. The CDR3 runs 15 residues. CDR1 is ENHRY and CDR2 is SYGVKD in the germline V gene. The V and J ends lost 3 bases and 4 bases respectively, with 15 bases between them. This clone was observed a handful of times. The sequence derives from a female donor with papillary thyroid cancer or a benign thyroid nodule (not recorded which). Some clones in this sample may be carry-over from other donors' samples. Sequencing used tumor tissue. This chain links TRBV10-3 with TRBJ1-1; TRBD1 might be the D (5 bases). The CDR3 sequence is CAISDLGERGTEAFF. The CDR3 nucleotides are TGTGCCATCAGTGATTTGGGGGAAAGGGGCACTGAAGCTTTCTTT.